This T cell receptor (beta chain) comes out of a study of T-cell memory formation after mild COVID-19. Study-level findings and limits: A subset of responding clones appeared in pre-infection memory, suggesting cross-reactive memory joined.

One entry per CDR3 protein results from TCRdb running MiXCR on the 5' RACE reads. The table includes about 140,000 distinct CDR3 sequences, around 5.8% detected once. The ends lost 5 bases at V and 7 bases at J; junction bases unmatched: 9. The CDR3 has 14 residues. Germline V lookup: CDR1 MNHEY, CDR2 SVGAGI. To note about this clonotype: The antigen is unknown.

This TCR was sampled from an adult woman who had mild COVID-19 (a few samples of this study predate the infection). Cell type and time point are not known. Sequenced material: PBMCs or a T cell subset sorted from them (not recorded which). The V gene is TRBV6-5, the J gene TRBJ1-2; 8 bases map to TRBD1. As DNA, the CDR3 is TGTGCCAGCAGTACCCGGACAGGGACGAGTGGCTACACCTTC. It is translated as CASSTRTGTSGYTF.